This T cell receptor beta chain is drawn from a study of CD8+ T cells in alopecia areata. CDR3 length: 14 residues. Germline lookup yields CDR1 SGHDT and CDR2 YYEEEE. Trimming removed 7 bases at V and 4 bases at J, with 16 bases between. The treatment denotes: oral pan-JAK inhibitor, 5-10 mg twice daily. CD4+ and CD8+ T cells were sorted from PBMCs stained for CD3, CD4 and CD8. A word on this clone: Its antigen is as yet unknown.

Broader study findings: In blood and scalp, many expanded lesional clones persisted during tofacitinib. Scalp sample sequencing also detects resident alphabeta T cells of normal skin.

RNA, once extracted, was reverse transcribed into cDNA for use as the sequencing template. TCRdb's copy holds only in-frame clones and misses some; the assay was immunoSEQ multiplex PCR. This sample has 190,000 or so clones, with 50% to 60% found just once. The sample here was CD4+ T cells sorted from blood, taken at week 4, from a patient treated with tofacitinib. The chain links TRBV5-6 to TRBJ2-3; unclear D gene. This receptor was identified in a human donor with alopecia areata. The CDR3 protein is CASGTYRTADTQYF. CDR3 sequence (DNA): TGTGCCAGCGGAACTTACCGGACCGCAGATACGCAGTATTTT.